The clone carrying this TCR beta chain was seen a few times. Its antigen is unknown. This entry comes from a study of blood T cells in healthy people across ages. Whole-study findings and limits: The recorded TCR beta diversity per million T cells decreased in a roughly linear manner with age. Long-lived donors carried more naive CD4+ cells and greater diversity than aged donors.

Donors each provided roughly 9.6 milliliters of peripheral blood. Trimming left V 0 bases short and J 5 bases short, with 12 bases between. The CDR3 is made up of 14 amino acids. From germline, CDR1 is SGHRS and CDR2 YFSETQ. Next came a second PCR, run for about 7 to 12 cycles, which used a sample-barcoded 5' primer along with a J-beta primer mix. MiXCR, run by TCRdb on the 5' RACE reads, gives a single entry per CDR3 protein. The table includes over 1,500,000 distinct CDR3 sequences, less than 50% detected once. The sequencing sample was made of blood. The V and J genes are TRBV5-1 and TRBJ2-7; D is possibly TRBD1 or TRBD2 (7 bases each). This clonotype originated in a woman aged 40 to 50 in good health. CDR3 residues: CASSLVAGGDEQYF. CDR3 sequence (DNA): TGCGCCAGCAGCTTGGTAGCAGGGGGGGACGAGCAGTACTTC.